These 32 T cell receptor beta chains came from one sample sequenced in a study of regulatory and conventional T cells in RAG deficiency (dated by TCRdb to about 2017). Library prep was done by the immunoSEQ multiplex PCR assay. TCRdb stores this immuneACCESS table with in-frame sequences only. Part of the clones is absent; in the studies checked, under half of the shortfall reflects unresolved V genes, and no reason is known for the rest. A total of more than 40,000 clones appear in this sample, 90% of them only once. The ten largest make up about 0.53% of the sample. Before genomic DNA extraction, conventional CD4+ T cells were isolated from blood as CD25-low CD127-high cells. The sample was also reused in another study, on regulatory T cells. The second source states: For the multiplex PCR, 52 forward TRBV primers and 13 reverse TRBJ primers were used, and amplification bias was corrected with both assay-based and computational methods.

Sequencing was done on a sample of CD4+ effector T cells sorted from blood. The receptors originated from a human donor in good health.

This clone showed up just once. The V call is TRBV6-1, the J call TRBJ1-3; D perhaps matches TRBD1 (5 bases). CDR3 length: 14 amino acids. Germline values: CDR1 MNHNS, CDR2 SASEGT. V was cut by 6 bases and J by 2 bases, with 11 bases left in between. The CDR3 bases are TGTGCCAGCAGGGTGACAGAAACTGGAAACACCATATATTTT. This encodes CASRVTETGNTIYF.

The chain employs TRBV4-1 and TRBJ1-4; TRBD1 might be the D (6 bases). V was shortened by 3 bases and J by 6 bases, with 17 bases between the two germline ends. There are 16 residues in the CDR3. Germline V gives CDR1 MGHRA, CDR2 YSYEKL. The CDR3 coding sequence is TGCGCCAGCAGCCAGTCAACCGGGACAAGTCATGAAAAACTGTTTTTT. It specifies CASSQSTGTSHEKLFF.

The chain joins TRBV7-2 to TRBJ2-5; D gene unclear. The V gene's germline CDR1 is SGHTA and CDR2 FQGNSA. Trimming cost V 5 bases and J 1 base, with 8 bases left between them. The CDR3 is 13 amino acids. Here the CDR3 reads CASSPPVQETQYF. The DNA for the CDR3 is TGTGCCAGCAGCCCACCGGTCCAAGAGACCCAGTACTTC.

The chain links TRBV10-3 to TRBJ2-3; 11 nucleotides match TRBD2. V was clipped by 8 bases and J by 2 bases; unmatched bases: 12. Per the germline V gene, CDR1 is ENHRY and CDR2 is SYGVKD. The CDR3 loop spans 17 amino acids. CDR3: CAIGKAGTSGLTDTQYF. Written as DNA, the CDR3 is TGTGCCATCGGTAAGGCCGGGACTAGCGGCCTCACAGATACGCAGTATTTT.

This sequence joins TRBV5-1 and TRBJ2-5, with D hard to call. Trimming cost V 4 bases and J 2 bases, with 15 bases left between them. Germline CDR1 SGHRS, CDR2 YFSETQ. The CDR3 contains 15 residues. This CDR3 is CASSPDNRGQETQYF. DNA of the CDR3: TGCGCCAGCAGCCCCGATAACAGAGGACAAGAGACCCAGTACTTC.

The gene calls are TRBV6-1 and TRBJ2-5, with TRBD1 matching 9 bases. The J call may be in error: the DNA end matches TRBJ2-7 better. Germline values: CDR1 MNHNS, CDR2 SASEGT. The CDR3 runs 15 residues. CDR3 nucleotide sequence: TGTGCCAGCAGTGAGGGACAGGGTTTTTCCTACGAGCAGTACTTC. Translated, it gives CASSEGQGFSYEQYF.

As regards this clone: One end of the junction varies from germline; a read error may be responsible. The chain is built from TRBV18 and TRBJ1-2; D is undetermined. Germline V gene lookup returns CDR1 KGHSH and CDR2 LQKENI. This CDR3 comprises 13 residues. The CDR3 region is CASPPRFGDGYTF. The CDR3 DNA sequence: TGTGCCAGCCCACCACGATTTGGGGATGGCTACACCTTC.

The chain carries TRBV9 and TRBJ2-3; 13 nucleotides match TRBD2. J was trimmed by 1 base and V by 4 bases; bases with no gene match: 3. Per germline, CDR1 SGDLS and CDR2 YYNGEE. CDR3 length: 16 amino acids. CDR3 amino acids: CASSPGLAGRTDTQYF. CDR3 sequence (DNA): TGTGCCAGCAGCCCGGGACTAGCGGGGCGCACAGATACGCAGTATTTT.

The chain employs TRBV2 and TRBJ1-5; tentative D call: TRBD1 (5 bases). The ends were cut back, 6 bases at V and 4 bases at J, with 10 bases in the middle. The CDR3 is 13 residues long. CDR1 SNHLY and CDR2 FYNNEI come from the germline V gene. DNA for the CDR3: TGTGCCAGCAGGGCTCAGGGAAATCAGCCCCAGCATTTT. Its translation is CASRAQGNQPQHF.

The J gene is TRBJ1-2, the V gene TRBV7-9; 7 bases fit TRBD1. Germline V CDR1 and CDR2: SEHNR, FQNEAQ (reference sequence). Trimming removed 5 bases from V and 7 bases from J; junction bases left unmatched: 7. The CDR3 is 13 residues long. The CDR3: CASSPTGDGGYTF. DNA of the CDR3: TGTGCCAGCAGCCCAACAGGGGATGGTGGCTACACCTTC.

This chain links TRBV19 with TRBJ2-2; TRBD1 matches 9 bases. J lost 5 bases, V lost 3 bases, and 4 bases had no gene match. Germline V gene sequence: CDR1 LNHDA, CDR2 SQIVND (reference sequence). CDR3 length: 15 amino acids. The CDR3 sequence: CASSIQTGGTGELFF. The CDR3 coding sequence is TGTGCCAGTAGTATCCAGACAGGGGGGACCGGGGAGCTGTTTTTT. The full variable domain, rest sourced from reference TRBV19 and TRBJ2-2, is DGGITQSPKYLFRKEGQNVTLSCEQNLNHDAMYWYRQDPGQGLRLIYYSQIVNDFQKGDIAEGYSVSREKKESFPLTVTSAQKNPTAFYLCASSIQTGGTGELFFGEGSRLTVL.

This chain links TRBV9 with TRBJ2-5, with D perhaps matching TRBD1 (6 bases). The closer fit of TRBJ2-7 to the DNA end suggests the J call may be wrong. CDR3 size: 15 residues. Germline loops: CDR1 SGDLS, CDR2 YYNGEE. CDR3: CASSVVPDSSYEQYF. CDR3 nucleotides: TGTGCCAGCAGCGTAGTCCCGGACAGTTCCTACGAGCAGTACTTC.

V is TRBV27 and J is TRBJ2-1; 10 bases match TRBD1. CDR1 MNHEY and CDR2 SMNVEV come from the germline V gene (reference sequence). V lost 8 bases, J lost 12 bases, and 10 bases stayed unmatched. The CDR3 length is 13 residues. This CDR3 is CASRDRGIRRQFF. The CDR3 coding sequence is TGTGCCAGCCGGGACAGGGGAATTCGGCGGCAGTTCTTC.

The chain employs TRBV10-3 and TRBJ2-1, with TRBD2 matching 10 bases. With V trimmed by 2 bases and J by 7 bases, 5 bases remained unmatched. CDR3 size: 15 residues. Germline V gene sequence: CDR1 ENHRY, CDR2 SYGVKD. The CDR3 sequence is CAISEGLAGENEQFF. The CDR3 region has the DNA TGTGCCATCAGTGAGGGCCTAGCGGGAGAAAATGAGCAGTTCTTC.

The chain employs TRBV10-1 and TRBJ2-1; unclear D gene. CDR3 size: 13 residues. The V gene's germline CDR1 is WNHNN and CDR2 SYGVQD (reference sequence). The V gene lost 4 bases and the J gene lost 9 bases, with 13 bases spanning the gap. The CDR3 sequence: CASSAAGWTEQFF. The CDR3 DNA reads as TGCGCCAGCAGTGCGGCCGGCTGGACTGAGCAGTTCTTC.

This chain joins TRBV7-9 and TRBJ2-1, with D tentatively TRBD1 (5 bases). This CDR3 is 14 amino acids long. Germline V gives CDR1 SEHNR, CDR2 FQNEAQ (reference sequence). V was cut by 1 base and J by 6 bases, with 10 bases left in between. The CDR3 is CASSLEGPVNEQFF. The CDR3 DNA follows: TGTGCCAGCAGCTTAGAGGGGCCGGTCAATGAGCAGTTCTTC.

The CDR3 is CASSPSGVKTQYF. In DNA, the CDR3 is TGTGCCAGCAGTCCCAGCGGGGTTAAGACCCAGTACTTC. V and J are TRBV2 and TRBJ2-5; TRBD2 matches at 7 bases. Germline loops: CDR1 SNHLY, CDR2 FYNNEI. The V gene end was trimmed by 5 bases and the J gene end by 6 bases; junction bases not matched to a gene: 6. The length of the CDR3 is 13 residues.

The CDR3 nucleotides are TGTGCCAGCGTCCAGACCAGGGGTGACCAGTACTTC. Translation: CASVQTRGDQYF. The chain recombines TRBV2 with TRBJ2-5, with D maybe TRBD1 (6 bases). The CDR3 covers 12 residues. V was cut by 8 bases and J by 10 bases, with 17 bases left in between. Germline V gene lookup returns CDR1 SNHLY and CDR2 FYNNEI.

The chain uses TRBV19 and TRBJ1-1; D is unresolved. The V end lost 7 bases, the J end lost 6 bases, and 18 bases lay between the germline ends. This CDR3 has 14 residues. The germline CDR1 and CDR2 sequences are LNHDA and SQIVND (reference sequence). In nucleotides, the CDR3 is TGTGCCAGTACCGAGACAATAACTGTCGCTGAAGCTTTCTTT. Residues: CASTETITVAEAFF.

Concerning this clone itself: Additional DNA sequences in this sample encode the identical CDR3. The genes are TRBV6-5 and TRBJ1-1; TRBD1 matches 7 bases. After removal of 2 bases from V and 1 base from J, the junction contained 4 bases not matched to a gene. Looked up from germline, CDR1 is MNHEY and CDR2 is SVGAGI. The CDR3 length is 15 residues. CDR3 region: CASSYVGTANTEAFF. The CDR3 DNA is TGTGCCAGCAGTTACGTTGGGACAGCGAACACTGAAGCTTTCTTT.

As to this clone: The junction departs from the called germline gene at one end, perhaps through a read error. The V gene is TRBV18, the J gene TRBJ2-7, with D tentatively TRBD2 (5 bases). The germline gives CDR1 KGHSH, CDR2 LQKENI. The CDR3 spans 12 residues. CDR3 protein: CATSPLAQEQYF. DNA for the CDR3: TGTGCCACCTCACCGCTAGCACAGGAGCAGTACTTC.

This chain connects TRBV18 to TRBJ2-1, with 13 bases identical to TRBD2. The CDR3 spans 16 residues. The junction had 3 bases not matched to a gene; V was cut back by 0 bases and J by 7 bases. Germline V gene data show CDR1 as KGHSH and CDR2 as LQKENI. The CDR3 spells CASSPPGLAGLNEQFF. The CDR3 nucleotides are TGTGCCAGCTCACCACCGGGACTAGCGGGATTAAATGAGCAGTTCTTC.

This chain uses TRBV7-6 with TRBJ1-1; D gene uncertain. This CDR3 spans 14 amino acids. The V gene lost 5 bases and the J gene lost 4 bases, with 14 bases spanning the gap. Germline CDR1 and CDR2: SGHVS and FNYEAQ. CDR3 region: CASSAAEEGTEAFF. The CDR3 DNA follows: TGTGCCAGCAGCGCCGCGGAGGAGGGCACTGAAGCTTTCTTT.

The J gene is TRBJ2-1, the V gene TRBV28; D possibly corresponds to TRBD1 (6 bases). Germline-derived CDR1 and CDR2 are MDHEN and SYDVKM. This CDR3 spans 16 amino acids. V was clipped by 5 bases and J by 1 base, with 15 bases between them. CDR3: CASSIPQGISYNEQFF. In DNA form, the CDR3 reads TGTGCCAGCAGTATCCCCCAGGGGATTTCCTACAATGAGCAGTTCTTC. The variable domain in full, completed from reference TRBV28 and TRBJ2-1, reads DVKVTQSSRYLVKRTGEKVFLECVQDMDHENMFWYRQDPGLGLRLIYFSYDVKMKEKGDIPEGYSVSREKKERFSLILESASTNQTSMYLCASSIPQGISYNEQFFGPGTRLTVL.

As DNA, the CDR3 is TGCAGCGTTGACAGGTCAGAAGAGACCCAGTACTTC. Translated: CSVDRSEETQYF. The gene calls are TRBV29-1 and TRBJ2-5; D gene ambiguous. The germline V and J ends were trimmed by 3 bases and 3 bases, with 8 bases remaining between them. Germline V gene sequence: CDR1 SQVTM, CDR2 ANQGSEA. The CDR3 has 12 residues.

This clone occurred once. The genes are TRBV18 and TRBJ2-7, with TRBD2 matching 9 bases. The CDR3 has 15 residues. Looked up from germline, CDR1 is KGHSH and CDR2 is LQKENI. Trimming took 0 bases from V and 3 from J; bases not matched to a gene: 3. CDR3 region: CASSPPAGGDYEQYF. Written as DNA, the CDR3 is TGTGCCAGCTCACCACCAGCGGGGGGCGACTACGAGCAGTACTTC.

The chain links TRBV5-1 to TRBJ1-4, with D possibly matching TRBD1 (6 bases). CDR1 is SGHRS and CDR2 is YFSETQ in the germline V gene. With 4 bases removed from V and 5 bases from J, the gap between germline ends came to 18 bases. The CDR3 sequence is 16 residues long. The CDR3 reads CASSEANGQINEKLFF. CDR3 nucleotides: TGCGCCAGCAGCGAAGCAAACGGACAGATAAATGAAAAACTGTTTTTT.

J is TRBJ1-4 and V is TRBV6-9; D may be TRBD1 (5 bases). With 8 bases removed from V and 0 bases from J, the gap between germline ends came to 10 bases. The CDR3 spans 14 residues. The germline V gene has CDR1 MNHGY and CDR2 SVAAGI. CDR3 nucleotide sequence: TGTGCCAGCCGGGCGGGGGCAACTAATGAAAAACTGTTTTTT. Translated, it gives CASRAGATNEKLFF.

This clone was found once. This chain uses TRBV19 with TRBJ2-7, with D possibly matching TRBD2 (6 bases). The V end was cut by 5 bases, the J end by 6 bases, with 26 bases between. Per the germline V gene, CDR1 is LNHDA and CDR2 is SQIVND (reference sequence). The CDR3 runs to 17 residues. The chain's CDR3 is CASSQERRATGVGEQYF. The CDR3 DNA follows: TGTGCCAGTAGTCAAGAGAGGAGAGCAACGGGAGTAGGCGAGCAGTACTTC.

This rearrangement joins TRBV19 to TRBJ2-5; either TRBD1 or TRBD2 may fit D (5 bases each). CDR3 length: 14 amino acids. Germline V gene data show CDR1 as LNHDA and CDR2 as SQIVND (reference sequence). V was cut by 10 bases and J by 4 bases, with 19 bases left in between. In DNA, the CDR3 is TGTGCCACCCGGGACCCAACGTGGGGAGAGACCCAGTACTTC. Amino acid sequence: CATRDPTWGETQYF. The full variable domain, with the rest looked up from reference TRBV19 and TRBJ2-5, is DGGITQSPKYLFRKEGQNVTLSCEQNLNHDAMYWYRQDPGQGLRLIYYSQIVNDFQKGDIAEGYSVSREKKESFPLTVTSAQKNPTAFYLCATRDPTWGETQYFGPGTRLLVL.

The J gene is TRBJ1-2, the V gene TRBV29-1, with 7 bases that match TRBD1. The CDR3 is 17 residues long. Germline V gene lookup returns CDR1 SQVTM and CDR2 ANQGSEA. V trimming: 2 bases; J trimming: 3 bases; junction bases outside the gene matches: 15. The CDR3 DNA reads as TGCAGCGTTGAAATGCCCGTGAAGGGGGCAAGTTACTATGGCTACACCTTC. As protein: CSVEMPVKGASYYGYTF. Together with reference TRBV29-1 and TRBJ1-2, the CDR3 gives the full variable domain: SAVISQKPSRDICQRGTSLTIQCQVDSQVTMMFWYRQQPGQSLTLIATANQGSEATYESGFVIDKFPISRPNLTFSTLTVSNMSPEDSSIYLCSVEMPVKGASYYGYTFGSGTRLTVV.

CDR3 sequence (DNA): TGTGCCAGCAGCTTAGGGGGACTATTGGCAGATACGCAGTATTTT. Translating it yields CASSLGGLLADTQYF. The rearrangement uses TRBV7-3 and TRBJ2-3, with 7 bases fitting TRBD2. J was trimmed by 4 bases and V by 2 bases; bases with no gene match: 6. There are 15 residues in the CDR3. Germline assignment: CDR1 SGHTA and CDR2 FQGTGA.